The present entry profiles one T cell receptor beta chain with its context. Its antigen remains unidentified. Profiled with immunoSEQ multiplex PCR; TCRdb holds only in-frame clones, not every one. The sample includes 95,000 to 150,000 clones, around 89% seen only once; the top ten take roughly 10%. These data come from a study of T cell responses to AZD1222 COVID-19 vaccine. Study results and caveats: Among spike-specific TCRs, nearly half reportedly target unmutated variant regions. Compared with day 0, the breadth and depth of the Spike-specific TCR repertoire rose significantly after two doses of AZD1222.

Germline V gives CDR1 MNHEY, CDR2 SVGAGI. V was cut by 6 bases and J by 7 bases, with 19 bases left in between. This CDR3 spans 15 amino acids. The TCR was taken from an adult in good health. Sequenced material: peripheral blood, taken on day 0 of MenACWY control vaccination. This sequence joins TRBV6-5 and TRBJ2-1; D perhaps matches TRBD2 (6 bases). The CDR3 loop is CASSILRDSRNEQFF. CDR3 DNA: TGTGCCAGCAGCATCCTCAGGGACTCGCGGAATGAGCAGTTCTTC.